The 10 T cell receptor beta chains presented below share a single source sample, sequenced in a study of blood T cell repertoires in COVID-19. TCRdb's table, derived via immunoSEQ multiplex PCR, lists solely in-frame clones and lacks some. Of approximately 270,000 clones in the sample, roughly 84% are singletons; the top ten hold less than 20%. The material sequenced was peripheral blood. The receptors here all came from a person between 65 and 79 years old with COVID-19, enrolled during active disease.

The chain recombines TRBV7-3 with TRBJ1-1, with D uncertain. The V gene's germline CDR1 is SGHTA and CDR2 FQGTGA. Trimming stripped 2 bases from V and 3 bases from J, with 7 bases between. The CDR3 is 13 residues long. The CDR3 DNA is TGTGCCAGCAGCTTAGAGAGGGACACTGAAGCTTTCTTT. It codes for CASSLERDTEAFF.

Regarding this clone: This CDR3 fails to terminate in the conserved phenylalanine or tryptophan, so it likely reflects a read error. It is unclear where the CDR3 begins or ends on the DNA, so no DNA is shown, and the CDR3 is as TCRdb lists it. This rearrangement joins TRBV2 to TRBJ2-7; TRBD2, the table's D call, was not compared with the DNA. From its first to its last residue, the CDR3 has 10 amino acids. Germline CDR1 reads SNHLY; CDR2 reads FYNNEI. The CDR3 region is CASREIFLRL.

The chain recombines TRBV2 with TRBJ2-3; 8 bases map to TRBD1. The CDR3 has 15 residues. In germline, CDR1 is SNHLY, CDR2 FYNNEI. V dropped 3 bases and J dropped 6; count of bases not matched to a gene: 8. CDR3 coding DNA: TGTGCCAGCAGTGAGAACAGGGGGTTTAGTGATACGCAGTATTTT. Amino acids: CASSENRGFSDTQYF.

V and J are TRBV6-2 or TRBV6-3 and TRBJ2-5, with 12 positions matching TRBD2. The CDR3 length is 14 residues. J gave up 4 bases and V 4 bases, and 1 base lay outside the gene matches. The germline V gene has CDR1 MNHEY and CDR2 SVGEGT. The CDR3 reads CASSSTSGGETQYF. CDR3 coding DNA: TGTGCCAGCAGTTCGACTAGCGGGGGAGAGACCCAGTACTTC.

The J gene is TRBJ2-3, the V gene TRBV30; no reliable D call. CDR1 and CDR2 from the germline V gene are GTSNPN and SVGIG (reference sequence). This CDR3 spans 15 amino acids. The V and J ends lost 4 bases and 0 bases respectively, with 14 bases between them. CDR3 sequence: CAWTPPRLSTDTQYF. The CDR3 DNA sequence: TGTGCCTGGACCCCCCCGCGGTTAAGCACAGATACGCAGTATTTT.

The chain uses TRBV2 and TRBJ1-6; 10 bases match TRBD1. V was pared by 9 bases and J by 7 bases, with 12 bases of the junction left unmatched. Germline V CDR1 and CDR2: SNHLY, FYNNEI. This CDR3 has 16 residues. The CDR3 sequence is CARSWTGGILNSPLHF. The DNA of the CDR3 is TGTGCCAGAAGTTGGACAGGGGGTATTCTGAATTCACCCCTCCACTTT.

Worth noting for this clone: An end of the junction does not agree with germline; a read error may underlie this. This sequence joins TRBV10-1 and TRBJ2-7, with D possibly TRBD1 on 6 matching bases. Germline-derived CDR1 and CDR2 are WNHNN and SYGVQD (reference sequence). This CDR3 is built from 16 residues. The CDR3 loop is CASREGQRPLNYEQYF. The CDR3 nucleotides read TGCGCCAGCCGTGAAGGACAGAGACCACTAAACTACGAGCAGTACTTC.

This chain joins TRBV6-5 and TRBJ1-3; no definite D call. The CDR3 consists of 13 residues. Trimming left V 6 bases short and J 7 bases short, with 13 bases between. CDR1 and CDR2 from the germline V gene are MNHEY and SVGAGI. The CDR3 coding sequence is TGTGCCAGCAGAGACTCCGATCGGAACACCATATATTTT. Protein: CASRDSDRNTIYF.

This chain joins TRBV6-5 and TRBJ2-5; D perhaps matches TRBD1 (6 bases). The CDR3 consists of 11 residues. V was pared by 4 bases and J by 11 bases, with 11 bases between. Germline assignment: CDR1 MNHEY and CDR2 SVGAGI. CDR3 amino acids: CASSSPQGQYF. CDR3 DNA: TGTGCCAGCAGTTCCCCACAGGGTCAGTACTTC.

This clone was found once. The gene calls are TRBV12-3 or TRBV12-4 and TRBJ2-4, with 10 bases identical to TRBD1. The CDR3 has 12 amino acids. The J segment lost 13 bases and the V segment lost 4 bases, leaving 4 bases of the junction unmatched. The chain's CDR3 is CASSSTGGAQYF. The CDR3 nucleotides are TGTGCCAGCAGTTCGACAGGGGGCGCGCAGTACTTC.